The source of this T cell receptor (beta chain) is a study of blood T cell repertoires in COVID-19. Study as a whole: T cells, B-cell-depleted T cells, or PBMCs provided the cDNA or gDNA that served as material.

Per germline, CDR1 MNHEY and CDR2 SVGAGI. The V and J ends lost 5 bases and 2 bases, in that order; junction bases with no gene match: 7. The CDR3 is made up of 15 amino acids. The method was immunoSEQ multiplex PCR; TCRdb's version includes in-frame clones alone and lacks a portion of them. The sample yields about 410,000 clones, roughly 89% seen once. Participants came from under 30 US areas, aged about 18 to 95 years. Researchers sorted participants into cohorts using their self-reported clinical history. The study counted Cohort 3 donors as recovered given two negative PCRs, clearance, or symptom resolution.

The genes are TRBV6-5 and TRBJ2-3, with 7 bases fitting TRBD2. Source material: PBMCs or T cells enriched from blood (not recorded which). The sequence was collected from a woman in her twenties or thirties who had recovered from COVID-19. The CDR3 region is CASSLLAEPTDTQYF. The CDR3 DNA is TGTGCCAGCAGTCTTCTAGCGGAGCCCACAGATACGCAGTATTTT.